This T cell receptor beta chain was documented in a study of identical twins (dated by TCRdb to the mid-2010s). Context from the whole study: The study deep-sequenced TCR alpha and beta repertoires from monozygotic twins, unrelated adults of various ages and cord blood to test whether fetal clonotypes persist. Replicate twin experiments were performed at different times using different library preparation protocols to rule out contamination.

Every donor in the study was a healthy Caucasian. The twin cohort comprised three pairs of female monozygotic twins, all aged about 18 to 30 years. Positive isolation kits from Invitrogen were used to isolate the CD4+ and CD8+ T cell populations. The germline V gene encodes CDR1 GTSNPN and CDR2 SVGIG (reference sequence). Trimming removed 4 bases from V and 3 bases from J; the gene matches leave 7 bases unexplained. Taken from cysteine to phenylalanine, the CDR3 has 14 residues. Just CDR3 DNA is preserved here, 42 bases in frame from base 1. The library was built by means of 5' RACE. Sequencing used an Illumina HiSeq 2000. A universal primer binding site was introduced by template switching, and a unique molecular identifier was present in the final cDNA, enabling accurate counting of TCR cDNA molecules. Specific primers in the conserved constant-segment region were used to synthesize first-strand cDNA for TCR alpha and beta chains. To control for contamination, every cDNA library carried two barcodes: a SMART-Mk sample barcode plus Illumina barcodes. TruSeq adapter sequences, together with Illumina sample barcodes, were added in two successive PCR steps. Sequencing of the TCR alpha and beta cDNA libraries was done on the Illumina HiSeq platform using custom primers. In the source study's methods: MiGEC processed the raw reads to extract unique molecular identifiers, while MiXCR was used to determine the CDR3 positions. For each individual, recombination models were inferred using an EM algorithm with the repgenHMM and IGoR tools. The tcR package in R was used for shared clonotype analysis, with sharing normalized by the product of cloneset sizes. Out-of-frame nonproductive sequences were analyzed to study raw recombination free of thymic and clonal selection effects. TCRdb applied fastp at Q25 and MiXCR to the public reads, then kept only in-frame beta chains. Rows are unified per CDR3 protein, each entry keeping the most common DNA and genes. None of the V and J calls come from the authors' own analysis; TCRdb made them. For this sample there are 400,000 to 550,000 distinct CDR3 sequences; 20% to 25% appear just once. Clones ranked in the top ten supply about 2.9% of the sample.

Note on this clonotype: Its binding antigen is unknown. Base qualities are not recorded, but no much larger clone differs from it by a single base.

Overall study outcomes, separate from this receptor: Compared with coincidental sharing between unrelated individuals, out-of-frame TCR alpha sequences shared between twins had an excess of sequences with low generation probability. Because the same donors could not be followed over many years, the conclusions relied on cross-sectional statistical analysis. Fewer insertions were carried by abundant cord blood beta clonotypes; a weaker similar trend was observed in young adult naive repertoires, while no such trend was observed in memory repertoires. In monozygotic twins, recombination models systematically underestimated out-of-frame TCR alpha sharing, but the models matched the sharing seen between unrelated individuals. Zero-insertion analyses could be partly confounded by invariant T cells such as MAIT and iNKT, though diverse VJ usage argued against such confounding for most clonotypes. A weaker excess of twin sharing was found in beta out-of-frame sequences because the signal-to-noise ratio was lowered by fewer shared sequences.

The data were also submitted as part of a second study, on T cells expressing NK-cell markers. From that second study: TCR beta-chain repertoires were profiled in sorted CD3+CD56+NKG2C+, CD3+CD56+NKG2C- and CD3+CD56-NKG2C+ T-cell subsets from eight donors. Seven of the eight sequenced donors were HCMV-seropositive and one was HCMV-seronegative. To restrict sorting to alphabetaTCR-expressing T cells, an anti-gammadeltaTCR antibody was added in several experiments. For over five donors, the dominant CD3+CD56+NKG2C+ clonotypes were among the top 10 CD8+ clonotypes and accounted for 1.0-7.0% of CD8+ T cells. Those dominant clonotypes were again the most abundant among CD3+CD56-NKG2C+ cells in several donors, at about 25-65%. It remained unclear whether the expanded NKG2C-expressing T cell clones were specific for HCMV antigens. Randomly selected healthy volunteers, three men and five women, were used as the eight sequenced donors. HCMV-specific IgG was detected in serum with a commercial ELISA kit to determine HCMV serostatus. MIGEC handled demultiplexing of the reads and grouping by UMI, while MiTCR was used to assemble and quantify clonotypes. To remove erroneous sequences, TCR cDNA sequences were retained only when supported by two or more reads. The tcR package was used for downstream repertoire analysis, and clonotypes were matched across fractions by CDR3 nucleotide sequence plus V segment. VDJmatch was used to annotate antigen specificity against VDJdb, with one amino acid substitution allowed in CDR3.

The receptor was isolated from a woman aged 18-29 years in good health. Sample: CD4+ T cells sorted from blood. The rearrangement combines TRBV30 with TRBJ1-2, and 8 junctional nucleotides match TRBD1. The CDR3 amino acid sequence is: CAWTRTGRDYGYTF. The DNA reads TGTGCCTGGACCCGGACAGGGCGCGACTATGGCTACACCTTC.